This T cell receptor (beta chain) was sequenced in a study of CD8+ T cells in alopecia areata. Germline CDR1 reads MGHDK; CDR2 reads SYGVNS. V was cut by 7 bases and J by 4 bases, with 13 bases left in between. The CDR3 is 13 residues long. RNA extraction and reverse transcription yielded cDNA as sequencing template. TCRdb keeps only in-frame clones here, not all; method: immunoSEQ multiplex PCR. The sample lists about 190,000 clones; about 60% were seen once. Only a few counts were recorded for this clone. Its antigen is not known. Treatment denoted: oral pan-JAK inhibitor, 5-10 mg twice daily. Study outcomes and limitations: Sequences from scalp samples also cover resident alphabeta T cells of normal skin. One nonresponder leaves baseline CD8+ expansion's link to response uncertain.

This clonotype was sampled from a human donor with alopecia areata. The chain joins TRBV25-1 to TRBJ1-2; D is unresolved. Sequenced here: CD4+ T cells sorted from blood, sampled at week 4, from a patient treated with tofacitinib. The CDR3 region has the DNA TGTGCCAGCACCACGGGCAGCGCCTATGGCTACACCTTC. Protein product: CASTTGSAYGYTF.